One T cell receptor (beta chain) is described in this entry. This entry comes from a study of blood T cells in healthy people across ages. Together with a sample-barcoded 5' primer, a J-beta primer mix was included in a second PCR lasting roughly 6 to 12 cycles. MiXCR, applied by TCRdb to the 5' RACE reads, yields one record per CDR3 protein. The sample carries 850,000 to 1,000,000 distinct CDR3 sequences, roughly 47% recorded once. This CDR3 contains 10 residues. The V end was cut by 5 bases, the J end by 3 bases, with 4 bases between. CDR1 is DFQATT, CDR2 SNEGSKA, per germline (reference sequence). The sequence derives from a woman aged 55-70 years in good health. Sequenced sample: blood. The V and J genes are TRBV20-1 and TRBJ2-5; the D is unclear. CDR3 in DNA: TGCAGTGCTCCGAAAGAGACCCAGTACTTC. Protein sequence: CSAPKETQYF.